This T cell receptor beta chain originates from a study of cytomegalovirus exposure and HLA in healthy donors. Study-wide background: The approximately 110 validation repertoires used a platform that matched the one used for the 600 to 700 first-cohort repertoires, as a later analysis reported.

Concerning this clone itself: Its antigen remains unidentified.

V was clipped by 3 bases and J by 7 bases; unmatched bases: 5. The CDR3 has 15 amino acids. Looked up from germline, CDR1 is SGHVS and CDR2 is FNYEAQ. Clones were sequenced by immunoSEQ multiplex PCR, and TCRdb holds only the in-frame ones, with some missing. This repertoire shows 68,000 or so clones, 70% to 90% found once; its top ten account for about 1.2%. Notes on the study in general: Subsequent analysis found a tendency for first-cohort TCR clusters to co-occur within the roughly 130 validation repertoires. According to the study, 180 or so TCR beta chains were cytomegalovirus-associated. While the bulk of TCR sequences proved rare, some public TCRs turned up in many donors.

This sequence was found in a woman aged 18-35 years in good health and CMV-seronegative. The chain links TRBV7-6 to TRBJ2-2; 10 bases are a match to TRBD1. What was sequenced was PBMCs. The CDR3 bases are TGTGCCAGCAGCTTGACAGGGACAGGGGTCGGGGAGCTGTTTTTT. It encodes CASSLTGTGVGELFF. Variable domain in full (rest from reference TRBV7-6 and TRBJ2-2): GAGVSQSPRYKVTKRGQDVALRCDPISGHVSLYWYRQALGQGPEFLTYFNYEAQQDKSGLPNDRFSAERPEGSISTLTIQRTEQRDSAMYRCASSLTGTGVGELFFGEGSRLTVL.